One T cell receptor (beta chain) is described in this entry. The antigen is undetermined. TCRdb reprocessed the RT-PCR reads via MiXCR and lists one record per CDR3 protein. The sample lists hundreds of thousands of distinct CDR3 sequences, approximately 12% occurring once. This sample is drawn from a study of response to subunit inactivated influenza vaccine. Study conclusions and caveats: A suggestion made by the authors is that each seasonal influenza vaccination recruits few new T cells.

The sequencing used PBMCs from blood, collected on the day of vaccination. This clonotype was sampled from a man aged 50-60 years who received an inactivated influenza vaccine.

CDR3 loop: CSARPGLAPRGAQYF. The DNA of the CDR3 is TGCAGTGCTAGACCGGGACTAGCGCCACGTGGTGCGCAGTATTTT. The rearrangement links TRBV20-1 to TRBJ2-3; 10 bases fit TRBD2. This CDR3 has 15 amino acids. CDR1 and CDR2 (germline): DFQATT, SNEGSKA (reference sequence). After removal of 2 bases from V and 10 bases from J, the junction contained 12 bases not matched to a gene.